These T cell receptor beta chains were read from a single sample in a study of T cell changes during pregnancy in multiple sclerosis. Sequencing used immunoSEQ multiplex PCR; TCRdb keeps in-frame clones, though not all of them. The data contain tens of thousands of clones, 85% to 95% of them seen just once; the ten biggest clones take up approximately 0.39%. The sequencing here drew on CD4+ T cells from peripheral blood mononuclear cells, taken in the second trimester of pregnancy. All receptors come from a female donor with multiple sclerosis, enrolled in a pregnancy study. CDR3s include the opening cysteine and the closing phenylalanine or tryptophan. D genes are given only for firm matches. The size of a clone is reported for some rows only, either as once, few or many, or as a class for expanded clones.

NA | TRBJ1-2 | TRBV6-1 | TRBD1 | CASSEPGQIPRDYGYTF | TGTGCCAGCAGTGAACCGGGACAGATACCCCGCGACTATGGCTACACCTTC
medium-sized | TRBJ2-1 | TRBV11-3 | TRBD2 | CASSLEQGGSSVGNEQFF | TGTGCCAGCAGCTTAGAGCAGGGCGGGAGCAGTGTCGGCAATGAGCAGTTCTTC
NA | TRBJ2-5 | TRBV30 | TRBD2 | CAWNEGTSGVETQYF | TGTGCCTGGAATGAGGGGACTAGCGGGGTAGAGACCCAGTACTTC
NA | TRBJ2-1 | TRBV5-1 | NA | CASSQEQAAYNEQFF | TGCGCCAGCAGCCAGGAACAAGCCGCCTACAATGAGCAGTTCTTC
NA | TRBJ1-5 | TRBV19 | TRBD1 | CASLLRQGNQPQHF | TGTGCCAGTCTTCTGAGACAGGGGAATCAGCCCCAGCATTTT
few | TRBJ2-3 | TRBV5-1 | NA | CASSLGGYTDTQYF | TGCGCCAGCAGCTTGGGGGGCTACACAGATACGCAGTATTTT
NA | TRBJ1-2 | TRBV6-5 | NA | CASSYGPGGEGRGYTF | TGTGCCAGCAGTTATGGCCCCGGGGGGGAGGGGCGCGGCTACACCTTC
once | TRBJ1-1 | TRBV19 | NA | CASSTIQGFMNTEAFF | TGTGCCAGTAGTACGATACAGGGTTTCATGAACACTGAAGCTTTCTTT
NA | TRBJ2-7 | TRBV18 | NA | CASSPRWGRIQLYEQYF | TGTGCCAGCTCACCACGGTGGGGCAGAATACAACTCTACGAGCAGTACTTC
NA | TRBJ2-3 | TRBV6-6 | TRBD1 | CASTSQGQGATDTQYF | TGTGCCAGCACCAGCCAGGGACAGGGGGCAACAGATACGCAGTATTTT
NA | TRBJ1-2 | TRBV29-1 | NA | CSVGGIYGYTF | TGCAGCGTTGGAGGTATCTATGGCTACACCTTC
NA | TRBJ2-1 | TRBV10-3 | NA | CAISESLAPGDEQFF | TGTGCCATCAGTGAGTCGCTAGCGCCCGGGGATGAGCAGTTCTTC
NA | TRBJ2-2 | TRBV5-4 | TRBD1 | CASSPTGGLNTGELFF | TGTGCCAGCAGCCCTACAGGGGGGCTGAACACCGGGGAGCTGTTTTTT
NA | TRBJ2-5 | TRBV6-5 | TRBD2 | CASSYSSGRVETQYF | TGTGCCAGCAGTTACTCTAGCGGGAGGGTGGAGACCCAGTACTTC
NA | TRBJ1-5 | TRBV19 | NA | CASCSGTNQPQHF | TGTGCCAGTTGCTCAGGGACTAATCAGCCCCAGCATTTT
NA | TRBJ2-3 | TRBV5-8 | NA | CASSFRSGDTQYF | TGTGCCAGCAGCTTCCGCAGTGGAGATACGCAGTATTTT
NA | TRBJ2-5 | TRBV9 | TRBD1 | CASSLQSGQPAETQYF | TGTGCCAGCAGCCTTCAGTCGGGACAGCCGGCGGAGACCCAGTACTTC
NA | TRBJ1-1 | TRBV11-2 | NA | CASSPSMGREAFF | TGTGCCAGCAGCCCTTCAATGGGGCGTGAAGCTTTCTTT
few | TRBJ2-3 | TRBV6-6 | TRBD2 | CASTLGLDSGTQYF | TGTGCCAGCACCCTGGGACTAGATTCTGGTACGCAGTATTTT
once | TRBJ1-1 | TRBV10-3 | NA | CAISDPDSGGGEAFF | TGTGCCATCAGTGACCCAGACTCCGGAGGTGGTGAAGCTTTCTTT
NA | TRBJ2-1 | TRBV6-4 | TRBD2 | CASSDSGGTKGEQFF | TGTGCCAGCAGTGATAGCGGGGGGACGAAGGGGGAGCAGTTCTTC
NA | TRBJ2-1 | TRBV4-2 | TRBD1 | CASSPLTGGDGSSYNEQFF | TGTGCCAGCAGCCCCCTGACAGGGGGCGATGGGAGCTCCTACAATGAGCAGTTCTTC
NA | TRBJ2-3 | TRBV7-2 | TRBD2 | CASSSQAGGSDTQYF | TGTGCCAGCAGCTCACAAGCGGGGGGATCAGATACGCAGTATTTT
NA | TRBJ1-2 | TRBV6-5 | NA | CAVRWGSYGYTF | TGTGCTGTGAGGTGGGGCTCCTATGGCTACACCTTC
NA | TRBJ1-1 | TRBV7-3 | NA | CASSPTREDTEAFF | TGTGCCAGCAGCCCAACGAGGGAGGACACTGAAGCTTTCTTT
NA | TRBJ1-2 | TRBV5-1 | TRBD1 | CASSLGGGTANYGYTF | TGCGCCAGCAGCTTGGGAGGGGGGACAGCTAACTATGGCTACACCTTC
NA | TRBJ2-1 | TRBV30 | TRBD2 | CAWVGTRVYNEQFF | TGTGCCTGGGTTGGGACTAGGGTCTACAATGAGCAGTTCTTC
NA | TRBJ1-2 | TRBV30 | TRBD1 | CAWSRDSDYGYTF | TGTGCCTGGAGTAGGGACAGCGACTATGGCTACACCTTC
NA | TRBJ2-7 | TRBV30 | NA | CAWSVAVEQYF | TGTGCCTGGAGTGTAGCGGTCGAGCAGTACTTC
NA | TRBJ2-5 | TRBV7-9 | NA | CASSSSVRGAREETQYF | TGTGCCAGCAGCTCCTCCGTCCGGGGGGCGCGTGAAGAGACCCAGTACTTC
once | TRBJ1-1 | TRBV10-2 | TRBD1 | CASSRGQGSTEAFF | TGCGCCAGCAGTCGGGGACAGGGAAGTACTGAAGCTTTCTTT
NA | TRBJ2-1 | TRBV10-3 | TRBD1 | CAILGTGRYNEQFF | TGTGCCATTCTAGGGACAGGGAGATACAATGAGCAGTTCTTC
once | TRBJ2-7 | TRBV30 | NA | CAWSRGTLYEQYF | TGTGCCTGGAGTCGCGGGACCCTCTACGAGCAGTACTTC
NA | TRBJ2-1 | TRBV7-6 | TRBD1 | CASSLIVLGTAGYNEQFF | TGTGCCAGCAGCTTAATAGTCCTCGGGACAGCCGGTTACAATGAGCAGTTCTTC
NA | TRBJ2-7 | TRBV7-2 | NA | CASSLATGVSYEQYF | TGTGCCAGCAGCTTAGCGACCGGGGTATCCTACGAGCAGTACTTC
NA | TRBJ2-1 | TRBV2 | NA | CASSFYFTGNEQFF | TGTGCCAGCAGTTTCTACTTCACAGGGAATGAGCAGTTCTTC
once | TRBJ1-4 | TRBV5-1 | NA | CASSSQGGDEKLFF | TGCGCCAGCAGCTCGCAGGGAGGGGACGAAAAACTGTTTTTT
NA | TRBJ1-3 | TRBV5-8 | NA | CASTLILVFSGNTIYF | TGTGCCAGCACCCTGATCCTAGTGTTCTCTGGAAACACCATATATTTT
NA | TRBJ1-2 | TRBV5-6 | TRBD1 | CASRTKDRDREGYTF | TGTGCCAGCAGAACAAAAGACCGGGACAGAGAAGGCTACACCTTC
NA | TRBJ1-2 | TRBV19 | TRBD1 | CGTGNFYGYTF | TGTGGGACAGGGAATTTCTATGGTTACACCTTC
NA | TRBJ1-2 | TRBV6-5 | NA | CASRSTGVYGYTF | TGTGCCAGCAGGTCGACAGGAGTCTATGGCTACACCTTC
NA | TRBJ2-3 | TRBV6-1 | TRBD1 | CASTWDRGMDTQYF | TGTGCCAGCACTTGGGACAGGGGTATGGATACGCAGTATTTT
NA | TRBJ1-1 | TRBV2 | TRBD1 | CASSERGQGAGAFF | TGTGCCAGCAGTGAGAGGGGACAGGGGGCCGGAGCTTTCTTT
NA | TRBJ1-2 | TRBV11-1 | TRBD1 | CASSLWTGNGYTF | TGTGCCAGCAGCTTATGGACAGGGAATGGCTACACCTTC
NA | TRBJ1-1 | TRBV15 | NA | CATSRVQVAEAFF | TGTGCCACCAGCAGAGTTCAGGTGGCTGAAGCTTTCTTT
NA | TRBJ1-1 | TRBV27 | TRBD1 | CASSSYSLGQEEAFF | TGTGCCAGCAGTTCGTACTCACTCGGACAGGAGGAAGCTTTCTTT
NA | TRBJ1-1 | TRBV30 | NA | CAWSVAGRGAFF | TGTGCCTGGAGTGTGGCGGGCAGAGGGGCTTTCTTT
NA | TRBJ1-1 | TRBV10-1 | NA | CASSARAGSTEAFF | TGCGCCAGCAGTGCCCGGGCGGGGAGCACTGAAGCTTTCTTT
NA | TRBJ1-1 | TRBV30 | TRBD1 | CALGQGRTEAFF | TGTGCCTTGGGACAGGGAAGGACTGAAGCTTTCTTT
once | TRBJ1-5 | TRBV29-1 | NA | CSVRIGANQPQHF | TGCAGCGTCCGAATAGGGGCTAATCAGCCCCAGCATTTT
once | TRBJ1-4 | TRBV4-2 | NA | CASSQEGRKNEKLFF | TGTGCCAGCAGCCAAGAGGGCAGGAAAAATGAAAAACTGTTTTTT
NA | TRBJ1-2 | TRBV11-2 | NA | CASSRTLAGYTF | TGTGCCAGCAGCCGGACACTCGCCGGCTACACCTTC
NA | TRBJ2-1 | TRBV7-9 | TRBD2 | CASSPGLAGGGEQFF | TGTGCCAGCAGCCCGGGACTAGCGGGAGGGGGTGAGCAGTTCTTC
NA | TRBJ2-1 | TRBV27 | TRBD2 | CASSLGTSNFNEQFF | TGTGCCAGCAGTTTGGGGACTAGCAATTTCAATGAGCAGTTCTTC
NA | TRBJ2-1 | TRBV6-1 | NA | CASSASVVNEQFF | TGTGCCAGCAGCGCCAGTGTTGTTAATGAGCAGTTCTTC